A single sample gave rise to the 25 T cell receptor beta chains below, sequenced in a study of OX40 agonist ivuxolimab in advanced cancers. Data came from immunoSEQ multiplex PCR; TCRdb stores just in-frame clones and leaves some out. Found here are approximately 46,000 clones, 70% to 80% of them singletons; the top ten hold 3.9%. This specimen was CD4+ or CD8+ T cells sorted from blood, taken in a trial of the OX40 agonist ivuxolimab. Receptors were obtained from an adult with an advanced solid tumor such as melanoma, head and neck, liver or kidney cancer.

V usage is TRBV6-4 and J usage is TRBJ2-1, with 9 bases aligning to TRBD2. In germline, CDR1 is MRHNA, CDR2 SNTAGT. Trimming removed 6 bases from V and 7 bases from J; junction bases left unmatched: 7. This CDR3 is 14 amino acids long. CDR3 in amino acids: CASRGSGRGNEQFF. The CDR3 DNA sequence: TGTGCCAGCAGGGGTAGCGGGAGAGGGAATGAGCAGTTCTTC.

The rearrangement uses TRBV7-9 and TRBJ1-3; D unclear. V was pared by 7 bases and J by 5 bases, with 9 bases between. The CDR3 runs 12 residues. Germline CDR1 and CDR2: SEHNR and FQNEAQ (reference sequence). Here the CDR3 DNA reads TGTGCCAGCACCATCGACAGAAACACCATATATTTT. Translation: CASTIDRNTIYF.

The V gene is TRBV5-4, the J gene TRBJ2-7, with a possible D match to TRBD1 (7 bases). The CDR3 contains 15 residues. Trimming pared 4 bases from V and 1 base from J, leaving 15 bases between. Germline loops: CDR1 SGHNT, CDR2 YYREEE (reference sequence). DNA of the CDR3: TGTGCCAGCAGCCAAGGGGCAGGGGGGTCCTACGAGCAGTACTTC. Amino acid sequence: CASSQGAGGSYEQYF.

The chain employs TRBV6-6 and TRBJ2-7; 8 bases line up with TRBD1. Trimming took 5 bases from V and 6 from J; bases not matched to a gene: 12. This CDR3 has 15 amino acids. Germline assignment: CDR1 MNHNY and CDR2 SVGAGI (reference sequence). In DNA, the CDR3 is TGTGCCAGCAGTGATTCTCAGGGGGCCCAAGGCGAGCAGTACTTC. Its protein is CASSDSQGAQGEQYF.

The V gene is TRBV5-1, the J gene TRBJ1-6, with no clear D. Trimming removed 1 base at V and 9 bases at J, with 11 bases between. The CDR3 spans 14 residues. From germline, CDR1 is SGHRS and CDR2 YFSETQ. The CDR3, as DNA: TGCGCCAGCAGCTTGCAAGGGAGCGGTTCACCCCTCCACTTT. This codes for CASSLQGSGSPLHF.

This clone was observed a few times. The V gene is TRBV5-6, the J gene TRBJ1-3; unclear D gene. The length of the CDR3 is 16 residues. V was pared by 4 bases and J by 0 bases, with 14 bases between. The V gene's germline CDR1 is SGHDT and CDR2 YYEEEE. CDR3 in DNA: TGTGCCAGCAGCGACTACCGAGGAACCTCTGGAAACACCATATATTTT. Translated: CASSDYRGTSGNTIYF.

As for this clone: Mismatch with germline at one junction end may stem from a read error. This sequence joins TRBV2 and TRBJ2-1; TRBD2 matches 7 bases. Germline V lookup: CDR1 SNHLY, CDR2 FYNNEI. CDR3 size: 12 residues. In DNA, the CDR3 is TGTGCCAGCACCCGGGACTACGATGAGCAGTTCTTC. Its protein is CASTRDYDEQFF.

This clone came up once. J is TRBJ2-5 and V is TRBV5-4; TRBD2 is a possible D gene (6 bases). With 1 base removed from V and 5 bases from J, the gap between germline ends came to 15 bases. Looked up from germline, CDR1 is SGHNT and CDR2 is YYREEE (reference sequence). This CDR3 is 15 amino acids long. This CDR3 reads CASSLSRGTWETQYF. In nucleotides, the CDR3 is TGTGCCAGCAGCTTGTCTCGGGGGACGTGGGAGACCCAGTACTTC.

The rearrangement links TRBV28 to TRBJ2-5; 8 bases are shared with TRBD1. The ends lost 5 bases at V and 2 bases at J; junction bases unmatched: 4. The CDR3 length is 14 residues. Germline V gene lookup returns CDR1 MDHEN and CDR2 SYDVKM. CDR3 coding DNA: TGTGCCAGCAGTGAGACAGGGGTTCAAGAGACCCAGTACTTC. Translated, it gives CASSETGVQETQYF. The full variable domain, its missing parts supplied by reference TRBV28 and TRBJ2-5, is DVKVTQSSRYLVKRTGEKVFLECVQDMDHENMFWYRQDPGLGLRLIYFSYDVKMKEKGDIPEGYSVSREKKERFSLILESASTNQTSMYLCASSETGVQETQYFGPGTRLLVL.

V gene TRBV6-5 combines with J gene TRBJ1-6; TRBD1 is a possible D gene (6 bases). CDR1 is MNHEY, CDR2 SVGAGI, per germline. This CDR3 has 15 amino acids. V gave up 7 bases and J gave up 7 bases, with 17 bases separating them. CDR3 bases: TGTGCCAGCACCCAGAGGGGGAGTGGGAATTCACCCCTCCACTTT. Translating it yields CASTQRGSGNSPLHF.

The rearrangement uses TRBV18 and TRBJ1-5; possible D gene TRBD1, 5 bases. Between the trimmed V and J ends, which lost 2 bases and 6 bases, there was a span of 14 bases. Germline CDR1 reads KGHSH; CDR2 reads LQKENI. This CDR3 spans 15 amino acids. CDR3 nucleotide sequence: TGTGCCAGCTCACCAGGGACGGGCAATAGTCAGCCCCAGCATTTT. It encodes CASSPGTGNSQPQHF.

The rearrangement joins TRBV7-2 to TRBJ2-7; D remains unclear. Trimming removed 2 bases at V and 1 base at J, with 9 bases between. CDR1 is SGHTA and CDR2 is FQGNSA in the germline V gene. The CDR3 sequence is 14 residues long. CDR3 sequence reads: CASSLTPRSYEQYF. For the CDR3, the DNA is TGTGCCAGCAGCTTAACGCCACGATCCTACGAGCAGTACTTC. Full variable domain (remainder filled in from reference TRBV7-2 and TRBJ2-7): GAGVSQSPSNKVTEKGKDVELRCDPISGHTALYWYRQSLGQGLEFLIYFQGNSAPDKSGLPSDRFSAERTGGSVSTLTIQRTQQEDSAVYLCASSLTPRSYEQYFGPGTRLTVT.

The chain links TRBV10-2 to TRBJ2-7, with 8 nucleotides matching TRBD1. V gave up 0 bases and J gave up 3 bases; unmatched junction bases: 4. This CDR3 is built from 15 residues. CDR1 WSHSY and CDR2 SAAADI come from the germline V gene. CDR3: CASSESNRGVYEQYF. In nucleotides, the CDR3 is TGCGCCAGCAGTGAGTCGAACAGGGGGGTCTACGAGCAGTACTTC.

The CDR3 DNA follows: TGTGCCAGCTCACCACCAGGGGCAGGGGTGAGCTATGGCTACACCTTC. Amino acids: CASSPPGAGVSYGYTF. This sequence joins TRBV18 and TRBJ1-2, with D possibly being TRBD1 (6 bases). The CDR3 is made up of 16 amino acids. The germline gives CDR1 KGHSH, CDR2 LQKENI. V lost 0 bases, J lost 4 bases, and 15 bases lay in between.

The chain links TRBV2 to TRBJ2-7; D not resolved. This CDR3 spans 14 amino acids. Trimming shortened V by 7 bases and J by 6 bases, and 19 bases separated the two germline ends. CDR1 is SNHLY and CDR2 is FYNNEI in the germline V gene. The CDR3 region has the DNA TGTGCCAGCATAGAGACTCAGAACTGGAGCGAGCAGTACTTC. This gives the protein CASIETQNWSEQYF. Variable domain in full (rest from reference TRBV2 and TRBJ2-7): EPEVTQTPSHQVTQMGQEVILRCVPISNHLYFYWYRQILGQKVEFLVSFYNNEISEKSEIFDDQFSVERPDGSNFTLKIRSTKLEDSAMYFCASIETQNWSEQYFGPGTRLTVT.

The chain links TRBV7-2 to TRBJ2-1; D possibly corresponds to TRBD2 (5 bases). Germline loops: CDR1 SGHTA, CDR2 FQGNSA. The CDR3 loop spans 16 amino acids. The germline V and J ends were trimmed by 0 bases and 4 bases, with 13 bases remaining between them. The CDR3 region is CASSLATGITYNEQFF. In DNA form, the CDR3 reads TGTGCCAGCAGCTTAGCGACGGGGATCACTTACAATGAGCAGTTCTTC.

The chain recombines TRBV6-5 with TRBJ2-1; D might be TRBD2 (5 bases). CDR1 and CDR2 (germline): MNHEY, SVGAGI. The V gene lost 7 bases and the J gene lost 3 bases, with 16 bases spanning the gap. The CDR3 has 15 residues. The CDR3 DNA reads as TGTGCCAGCACCCCCCTATCCGGGATCTACAATGAGCAGTTCTTC. Its protein is CASTPLSGIYNEQFF.

This sequence joins TRBV7-2 and TRBJ2-4, with D possibly TRBD2 on 5 matching bases. Trimming removed 1 base from V and 1 base from J, with 20 bases in between. Germline CDR1 reads SGHTA; CDR2 reads FQGNSA. This CDR3 contains 19 residues. CDR3 nucleotides: TGTGCCAGCAGCTTAGACATCGATTTCGGGGTAGGGGCCAAAAACATTCAGTACTTC. Its translation is CASSLDIDFGVGAKNIQYF.

J is TRBJ2-5 and V is TRBV2, with TRBD1 identical over 10 bases. This CDR3 is 14 amino acids long. CDR1 is SNHLY and CDR2 is FYNNEI in the germline V gene. Losses at the gene ends were 5 bases for V and 5 bases for J; bases not matched to a gene: 5. The CDR3 here is CASSRQGAKETQYF. The CDR3, as DNA: TGTGCCAGCAGTCGACAGGGGGCGAAGGAGACCCAGTACTTC.

The chain recombines TRBV4-1 with TRBJ2-3; TRBD2 matches at 9 bases. The V gene's germline CDR1 is MGHRA and CDR2 YSYEKL. Trimming removed 1 base from V and 0 bases from J; junction bases left unmatched: 11. The CDR3 runs to 19 residues. CDR3 DNA: TGCGCCAGCAGCCAAGGTGGCCTAGCGGGAAGAATTAGCACAGATACGCAGTATTTT. The encoded protein is CASSQGGLAGRISTDTQYF.

This chain joins TRBV9 and TRBJ1-1; 11 bases match TRBD1. From germline, CDR1 is SGDLS and CDR2 YYNGEE. This CDR3 contains 17 residues. The junction had 6 bases not matched to a gene; V was cut back by 0 bases and J by 2 bases. The CDR3 reads CASSVGGTGGRNTEAFF. The CDR3, as DNA: TGTGCCAGCAGCGTAGGGGGGACAGGGGGAAGAAACACTGAAGCTTTCTTT.

This chain joins TRBV7-2 and TRBJ1-2; 9 bases match TRBD1. This CDR3 has 16 amino acids. V gave up 5 bases and J gave up 0 bases; unmatched junction bases: 7. Germline V gives CDR1 SGHTA, CDR2 FQGNSA. DNA for the CDR3: TGTGCCAGCAGCCAACAGACAGGGGGAGCTAACTATGGCTACACCTTC. It specifies CASSQQTGGANYGYTF.

This clone has just one count. The rearrangement links TRBV6-6 to TRBJ1-6, with 7 positions matching TRBD1. The ends lost 7 bases at V and 5 bases at J; junction bases unmatched: 8. The CDR3 is made up of 15 amino acids. Germline V gives CDR1 MNHNY, CDR2 SVGAGI (reference sequence). The CDR3 DNA reads as TGTGCCAGCACCGACAGGGCTAAGGATAATTCACCCCTCCACTTT. It is translated as CASTDRAKDNSPLHF.

The gene calls are TRBV4-2 and TRBJ2-7; 10 bases fit TRBD2. The CDR3 sequence is 15 residues long. Germline lookup yields CDR1 LGHNA and CDR2 YNFKEQ. Trimming took 0 bases from V and 6 from J; bases not matched to a gene: 5. In DNA form, the CDR3 reads TGTGCCAGCAGCCAAGAGGAAGCGGGAGGGCGCGAGCAGTACTTC. Protein sequence: CASSQEEAGGREQYF.

This chain joins TRBV2 and TRBJ2-1; D is uncertain. CDR1 is SNHLY, CDR2 FYNNEI, per germline. Trimming shortened V by 0 bases and J by 0 bases, and 6 bases separated the two germline ends. The CDR3 contains 15 residues. The CDR3 DNA follows: TGTGCCAGCAGTGAAGCGGGCCTCTCCTACAATGAGCAGTTCTTC. Its protein product is CASSEAGLSYNEQFF.